A single sample gave rise to the 16 T cell receptor beta chains below, sequenced in a study of cytomegalovirus exposure and HLA in healthy donors (dated 2017 in TCRdb). Library creation used the immunoSEQ multiplex PCR assay. For the multiplex PCR, a mixture combining 60 forward primers for TCR Vbeta segments and 13 reverse primers for TCR Jbeta segments was used. TCRdb stores this immuneACCESS table with in-frame sequences only. Part of the clones is absent; in the studies checked, under half of the shortfall reflects unresolved V genes, and no reason is known for the rest. A total of around 33,000 clones appear in this sample, roughly 44% of them only once. 2% of the sample belongs to the ten largest clones. Sequenced sample: PBMCs. Receptor source: a woman aged 50 to 60 in good health and CMV-seronegative.

This clone was seen a few times. The V gene is TRBV5-1, the J gene TRBJ2-3; D call uncertain. Germline loops: CDR1 SGHRS, CDR2 YFSETQ. The V gene lost 1 base and the J gene lost 2 bases, with 11 bases spanning the gap. This CDR3 has 15 residues. The CDR3, as DNA: TGCGCCAGCAGCTTGACAGCACCAGACACAGATACGCAGTATTTT. This sequence encodes CASSLTAPDTDTQYF.

V and J are TRBV7-3 and TRBJ2-1; TRBD2 agrees at 10 bases. Germline CDR1 is SGHTA and CDR2 is FQGTGA. J gave up 7 bases and V 5 bases, and 14 bases lay outside the gene matches. The CDR3 sequence is 17 residues long. The CDR3 loop is CASSKTGLAGVGNEQFF. CDR3 bases: TGTGCCAGCAGCAAAACGGGTCTAGCGGGAGTGGGGAATGAGCAGTTCTTC.

The chain couples TRBV13 to TRBJ2-3; TRBD2 agrees at 8 bases. J was trimmed by 4 bases and V by 5 bases; bases with no gene match: 8. Germline V gene sequence: CDR1 PRHDT, CDR2 FYEKMQ (reference sequence). This CDR3 is 15 amino acids long. The CDR3 DNA sequence: TGTGCCAGCAGCCCTACCGGACTAGCATCAGATACGCAGTATTTT. Translating it yields CASSPTGLASDTQYF. The whole variable domain, remainder taken from reference TRBV13 and TRBJ2-3, is AAGVIQSPRHLIKEKRETATLKCYPIPRHDTVYWYQQGPGQDPQFLISFYEKMQSDKGSIPDRFSAQQFSDYHSELNMSSLELGDSALYFCASSPTGLASDTQYFGPGTRLTVL.

This chain joins TRBV6-6 and TRBJ1-4, with D possibly TRBD1 on 6 matching bases. This CDR3 contains 16 residues. Germline V gene sequence: CDR1 MNHNY, CDR2 SVGAGI (reference sequence). V was clipped by 8 bases and J by 0 bases, with 16 bases between them. The CDR3 reads CASGDTGTATNEKLFF. CDR3 sequence (DNA): TGTGCCAGCGGAGACACAGGGACCGCAACTAATGAAAAACTGTTTTTT.

The table lists this clone with a count of one. V usage is TRBV27 and J usage is TRBJ2-2; perhaps TRBD1 as D (5 bases). CDR3 size: 17 residues. V was clipped by 2 bases and J by 0 bases, with 13 bases between them. Germline CDR1 is MNHEY and CDR2 is SMNVEV (reference sequence). The CDR3 region is CASSLTTESANTGELFF. The CDR3 bases are TGTGCCAGCAGTTTAACGACAGAATCTGCGAACACCGGGGAGCTGTTTTTT.

The rearrangement joins TRBV28 to TRBJ1-1; 7 bases line up with TRBD1. V dropped 3 bases and J dropped 9; count of bases not matched to a gene: 4. Germline loops: CDR1 MDHEN, CDR2 SYDVKM. The CDR3 runs to 12 residues. The CDR3 DNA reads TGTGCCAGCAGTTTTGGGGGACAGAAAGCTTTCTTT. This encodes CASSFGGQKAFF.

V usage is TRBV29-1 and J usage is TRBJ2-2; 10 positions agree with TRBD1. J lost 4 bases, V lost 3 bases, and 8 bases had no gene match. The CDR3 is 16 residues long. Looked up from germline, CDR1 is SQVTM and CDR2 is ANQGSEA. The CDR3, as DNA: TGCAGCGTTGATCCGACCGGGACAGGGGCCACCGGGGAGCTGTTTTTT. Its translation is CSVDPTGTGATGELFF.

The V and J genes are TRBV18 and TRBJ1-2; 11 nucleotides line up with TRBD1. With V trimmed by 3 bases and J by 7 bases, 7 bases remained unmatched. The CDR3 contains 15 residues. Germline CDR1 is KGHSH and CDR2 is LQKENI. The CDR3: CASSPWGQGDAGYTF. CDR3 nucleotides: TGTGCCAGCTCACCTTGGGGACAGGGGGACGCTGGCTACACCTTC.

V is TRBV5-5 and J is TRBJ2-5, with 8 positions matching TRBD1. This CDR3 spans 17 amino acids. CDR1 SGHKS and CDR2 YYEKEE come from the germline V gene (reference sequence). V lost 2 bases to trimming and J lost 5 bases; unmatched junction nucleotides: 14. This chain's CDR3 is CASSLGSGRGPVETQYF. CDR3 DNA: TGTGCCAGCAGCTTAGGGAGCGGCAGGGGGCCTGTGGAGACCCAGTACTTC.

This chain uses TRBV5-1 with TRBJ2-5, with 7 bases lining up with TRBD1. CDR1 and CDR2 (germline): SGHRS, YFSETQ. The CDR3 spans 14 residues. V shed 4 bases, J shed 3 bases, and the junction held 6 bases outside the gene matches. CDR3 in DNA: TGCGCCAGCAGCCCTGGGACAGCAAAAGAGACCCAGTACTTC. Amino acids: CASSPGTAKETQYF.

This chain links TRBV27 with TRBJ1-5, with a tentative D call TRBD1 (5 bases). Germline-derived CDR1 and CDR2 are MNHEY and SMNVEV (reference sequence). V was pared by 6 bases and J by 2 bases, with 26 bases between. The CDR3 loop spans 19 amino acids. The CDR3 sequence: CASRSLAGLGGSGNQPQHF. In DNA, the CDR3 is TGTGCCAGCAGATCTCTGGCCGGGTTGGGGGGTTCGGGCAATCAGCCCCAGCATTTT.

The chain is built from TRBV18 and TRBJ1-5; 10 nucleotides align to TRBD1. In germline, CDR1 is KGHSH, CDR2 LQKENI. V was pared by 4 bases and J by 5 bases, with 2 bases of the junction left unmatched. The CDR3 totals 14 residues. CDR3 sequence (DNA): TGTGCCAGCTCACGCGGGACAGGGGATCAGCCCCAGCATTTT. Translation: CASSRGTGDQPQHF.

This rearrangement joins TRBV6-1 to TRBJ2-2; tentative D call: TRBD1 (5 bases). Germline V gene data show CDR1 as MNHNS and CDR2 as SASEGT. CDR3 length equals 14 residues. Trimming stripped 4 bases from V and 3 bases from J, with 9 bases between. As DNA, the CDR3 is TGTGCCAGCAGTGTTTCCAGGGACACCGGGGAGCTGTTTTTT. This sequence encodes CASSVSRDTGELFF.

The CDR3 loop is CASSLQTTDTQYF. The CDR3 DNA follows: TGTGCCAGCAGCTTACAGACCACAGATACGCAGTATTTT. This sequence joins TRBV5-4 and TRBJ2-3; D is unclear. The CDR3 has 13 amino acids. With 2 bases removed from V and 2 bases from J, the gap between germline ends came to 6 bases. Germline V gene sequence: CDR1 SGHNT, CDR2 YYREEE (reference sequence).

V gene TRBV6-1 combines with J gene TRBJ1-4, with TRBD1 as a possible D gene (5 bases). This CDR3 has 13 amino acids. Per germline, CDR1 MNHNS and CDR2 SASEGT. Trimming removed 5 bases from V and 8 bases from J, with 12 bases in between. The CDR3 DNA sequence: TGTGCCAGCAGTCCGGGGGGGTTCGAAAAACTGTTTTTT. Its translation is CASSPGGFEKLFF.

J is TRBJ2-2 and V is TRBV10-2; the D gene is possibly TRBD2 (5 bases). The CDR3 spans 14 residues. V lost 6 bases and J lost 1, with 9 bases in between. Germline V gene sequence: CDR1 WSHSY, CDR2 SAAADI. CDR3 bases: TGCGCCAGCAGGCCCGGGGTGAACACCGGGGAGCTGTTTTTT. Residues: CASRPGVNTGELFF.